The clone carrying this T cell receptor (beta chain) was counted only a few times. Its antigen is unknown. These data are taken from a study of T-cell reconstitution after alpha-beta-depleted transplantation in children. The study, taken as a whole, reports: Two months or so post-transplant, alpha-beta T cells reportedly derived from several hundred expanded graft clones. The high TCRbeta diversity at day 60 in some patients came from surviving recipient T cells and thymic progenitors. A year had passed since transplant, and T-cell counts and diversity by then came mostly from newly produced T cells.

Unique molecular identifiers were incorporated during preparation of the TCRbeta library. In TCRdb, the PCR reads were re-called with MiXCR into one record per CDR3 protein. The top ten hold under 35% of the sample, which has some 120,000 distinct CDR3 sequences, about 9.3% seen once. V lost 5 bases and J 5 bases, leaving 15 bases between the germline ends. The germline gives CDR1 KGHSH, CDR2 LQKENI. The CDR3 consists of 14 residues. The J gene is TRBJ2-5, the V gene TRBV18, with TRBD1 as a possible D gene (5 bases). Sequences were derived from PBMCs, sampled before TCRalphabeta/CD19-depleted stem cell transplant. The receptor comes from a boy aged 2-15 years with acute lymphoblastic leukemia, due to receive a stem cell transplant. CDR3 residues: CASSRGILGETQYF. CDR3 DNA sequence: TGTGCCAGCTCAAGGGGAATCCTCGGGGAGACCCAGTACTTC.